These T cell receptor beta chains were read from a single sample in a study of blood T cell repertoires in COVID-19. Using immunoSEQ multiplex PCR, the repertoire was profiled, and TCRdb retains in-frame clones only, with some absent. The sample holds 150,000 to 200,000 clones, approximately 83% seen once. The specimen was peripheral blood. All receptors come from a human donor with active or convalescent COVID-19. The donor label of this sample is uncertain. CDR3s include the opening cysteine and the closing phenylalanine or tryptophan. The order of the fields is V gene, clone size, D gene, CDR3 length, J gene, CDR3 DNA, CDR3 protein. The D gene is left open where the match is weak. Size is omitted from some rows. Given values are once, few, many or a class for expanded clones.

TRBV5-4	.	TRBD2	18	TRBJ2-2	TGTGCCAGCAGCCCCACGCGGGGGATAGCGGGAGGGTCCGGGGAGCTGTTTTTT	CASSPTRGIAGGSGELFF
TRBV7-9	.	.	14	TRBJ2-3	TGTGCCAGCAACCAAGGGGGTGAGGCGGATACGCAGTATTTT	CASNQGGEADTQYF
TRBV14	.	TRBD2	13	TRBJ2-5	TGTGCCAGCAGGAGTAGCGGGGCAGAGACCCAGTACTTC	CASRSSGAETQYF
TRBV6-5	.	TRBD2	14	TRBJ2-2	TGTGCCAGCATAGCGGGGGGGCTCACCGGGGAGCTGTTTTTT	CASIAGGLTGELFF
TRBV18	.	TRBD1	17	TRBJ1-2	TGTGCCAGCTCACAGAGGACAGGGGATTCAGCTAACTATGGCTACACCTTC	CASSQRTGDSANYGYTF
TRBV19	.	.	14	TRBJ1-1	TGTGCCAGTAGGCAGGGGCAAGTGAACACTGAAGCTTTCTTT	CASRQGQVNTEAFF
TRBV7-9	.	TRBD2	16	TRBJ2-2	TGTGCCAGCAGCCCCCAAACGGGAGGTAACACCGGGGAGCTGTTTTTT	CASSPQTGGNTGELFF
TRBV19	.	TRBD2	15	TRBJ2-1	TGTGCCAGTAGTAAGGGGACTAGTGGGTTCAATGAGCAGTTCTTC	CASSKGTSGFNEQFF
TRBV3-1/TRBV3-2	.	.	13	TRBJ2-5	TGTGCCAGCAGCCAGGGTAAGAGGGAGACCCAGTACTTC	CASSQGKRETQYF
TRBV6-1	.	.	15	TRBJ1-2	TGTGCCAGCAGTGAGAGAAGGGGGTATGGCTATGGCTACACCTTC	CASSERRGYGYGYTF
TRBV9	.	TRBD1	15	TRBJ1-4	TGTGCCAGCAGCGGCCGACAGGGGCAGGATGAAAAACTGTTTTTT	CASSGRQGQDEKLFF
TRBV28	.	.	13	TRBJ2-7	TGTGCCACCCCCTTCCGATGGCCAGACGAGCAGTACTTC	CATPFRWPDEQYF
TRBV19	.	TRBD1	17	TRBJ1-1	TGTGCCAGTAGTGCCCACCTCCTACAGGGGGCGAACACTGAAGCTTTCTTT	CASSAHLLQGANTEAFF
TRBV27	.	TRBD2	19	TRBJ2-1	TGTGCCAGCAGGACAGGGAACCCCGGACTAGCGGGAGATCGGAATGAGCAGTTCTTC	CASRTGNPGLAGDRNEQFF
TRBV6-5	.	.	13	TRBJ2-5	TGTGCCAGCAGAGATGGAGGCCGAGAGACCCAGTACTTC	CASRDGGRETQYF
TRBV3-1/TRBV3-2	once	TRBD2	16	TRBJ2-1	TGTGCCAGCAGCCCCGGGGTGCTAGCGGGAGTCGGTGAGCAGTTCTTC	CASSPGVLAGVGEQFF
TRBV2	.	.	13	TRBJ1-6	TGTGCCAGCATAACGAATCGGAATTCACCCCTCCACTTT	CASITNRNSPLHF
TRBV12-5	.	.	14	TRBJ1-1	TGTGCTAGTGGTACAGGACAAGGGGGTGGTGAAGCTTTCTTT	CASGTGQGGGEAFF
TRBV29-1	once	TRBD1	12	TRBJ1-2	TGCAGCGACCAGGGACAGGGATATGGCTACACCTTC	CSDQGQGYGYTF
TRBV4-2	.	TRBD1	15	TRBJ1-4	TGTGCCAGCAGCCGAGGACAGGGGTTTAATGAAAAACTGTTTTTT	CASSRGQGFNEKLFF
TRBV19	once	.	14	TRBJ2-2	TGTGCCAGTAGTAACCCCGGAGGGTCCGGGGAGCTGTTTTTT	CASSNPGGSGELFF
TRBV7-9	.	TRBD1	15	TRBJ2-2	TGTGCCAGCAGCCACGGGACAGGGGTGACCGGGGAGCTGTTTTTT	CASSHGTGVTGELFF
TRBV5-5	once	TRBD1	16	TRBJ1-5	TGTGCCAGCAGCTTACTGACAGGGGGAGGCAATCAGCCCCAGCATTTT	CASSLLTGGGNQPQHF
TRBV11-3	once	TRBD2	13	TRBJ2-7	TGTGCCAGCAGCTTAGAGGCTAGCGGGGGGCAGTACTTC	CASSLEASGGQYF
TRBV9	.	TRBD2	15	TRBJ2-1	TGTGCCAGCAGCCCCACGGGGGGGGTCCCCGATGAGCAGTTCTTC	CASSPTGGVPDEQFF
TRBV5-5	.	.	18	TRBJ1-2	TGTGCCAGCAGCTTGACGTTGTACGGGAACCTAAAGGACTATGGCTACACCTTC	CASSLTLYGNLKDYGYTF
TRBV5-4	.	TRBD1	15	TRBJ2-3	TGTGCCAGCAGCTTGGCCGGACAGGGACCCTATACGCAGTATTTT	CASSLAGQGPYTQYF
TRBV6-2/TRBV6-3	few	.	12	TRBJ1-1	TGTGCCAGCAGTGGACATACAGGCCCAGCTTTCTTT	CASSGHTGPAFF
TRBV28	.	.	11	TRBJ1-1	TGTGCCAGCAGCAACAGGTATATAGCTTTCTTT	CASSNRYIAFF